This T cell receptor beta chain was sequenced in a study of PD-L1 blockade in urothelial cancer. Overall study context: Patients commenced intravenous atezolizumab, 1,200 mg every 3 weeks, in 2014. Blood was analyzed 3 weeks (second dose) and 6 weeks after treatment start. Previous chemotherapy exposure amounted to 0 to 3 regimens for patients.

V lost 6 bases to trimming and J lost 8 bases, with 14 bases between them. Germline V lookup: CDR1 ENHRY, CDR2 SYGVKD. This CDR3 is 13 amino acids long. The repertoire was sequenced with immunoSEQ multiplex PCR; TCRdb's copy has only in-frame clones and lacks some. The sample consists of 35,000 to 50,000 clones, roughly four fifths of them appearing once. The J gene is TRBJ2-1, the V gene TRBV10-3; the D gene is possibly TRBD2 (5 bases). The receptor's source is a man between 65 and 85 years old with urothelial cancer. The source was PBMCs, collected around atezolizumab (anti-PD-L1) treatment. The CDR3, as DNA: TGTGCCATCAGGCAGGAGGATCGCGATGAGCAGTTCTTC. This translates into CAIRQEDRDEQFF.